These 27 T cell receptor beta chains came from one sample sequenced in a study of vaccination and CD4 T cells after COVID-19. No cognate antigen is known for these TCRs. Oncomine TCR Beta short-read sequencing was applied to DNA from cultured CD4+ T cells. MiXCR, run by TCRdb on the PCR reads, gives a single entry per CDR3 protein. The sample lists 20,000 to 30,000 distinct CDR3 sequences, approximately 40% occurring once. Time point: late sampling 161 to 241 days after vaccination in three convalescent patients. Treatment of the sample: roughly 10-day PBMC culture with coronavirus spike peptide pools or control peptides (ViraFEST assay). Sample: CD4+ T cells from blood, cultured in vitro, taken about 7 months after SARS-CoV-2 vaccination. These receptors were taken from a human donor who had recovered from COVID-19.

This clonotype was seen a handful of times. This chain joins TRBV7-2 and TRBJ2-7; the D is unclear. V gave up 7 bases and J gave up 3 bases, with 16 bases separating them. This CDR3 contains 14 residues. In germline, CDR1 is SGHTA, CDR2 FQGNSA. The CDR3 loop is CASTVDKWSYEQYF. Written as DNA, the CDR3 is TGTGCCAGCACCGTTGACAAGTGGAGCTACGAGCAGTACTTC.

The chain links TRBV5-4 to TRBJ1-1, with 8 bases matching TRBD1. The CDR3 length is 14 residues. V was clipped by 2 bases and J by 3 bases; unmatched bases: 3. Looked up from germline, CDR1 is SGHNT and CDR2 is YYREEE (reference sequence). CDR3 loop: CASSFDRGYTEAFF. The CDR3 DNA follows: TGTGCCAGCAGCTTCGACAGGGGTTACACTGAAGCTTTCTTT.

This chain connects TRBV4-1 to TRBJ2-7; possibly TRBD2 for D (5 bases). The length of the CDR3 is 14 residues. Germline V gene sequence: CDR1 MGHRA, CDR2 YSYEKL. V lost 3 bases and J 2 bases, leaving 11 bases between the germline ends. CDR3 sequence (DNA): TGCGCCAGCAGCCAGGCGGACTCGGCCTACGAGCAGTACTTC. Its protein is CASSQADSAYEQYF.

V is TRBV7-9 and J is TRBJ2-2; D unresolved. The CDR3 runs 13 residues. V lost 1 base, J lost 6 bases, and 6 bases lay in between. CDR1 SEHNR and CDR2 FQNEAQ come from the germline V gene (reference sequence). CDR3 in DNA: TGTGCCAGCAGCTTAGTAGGACCCGGGGAGCTGTTTTTT. This gives the protein CASSLVGPGELFF.

CDR3 sequence (DNA): TGCGCCAGCAGCCCTTCTACAGCGGTGAACACTGAAGCTTTCTTT. This sequence encodes CASSPSTAVNTEAFF. The gene calls are TRBV5-1 and TRBJ1-1; no firm D call. The CDR3 runs to 15 residues. Trimming shortened V by 4 bases and J by 0 bases, and 13 bases separated the two germline ends. Germline CDR1 reads SGHRS; CDR2 reads YFSETQ. The full variable domain, completed using reference TRBV5-1 and TRBJ1-1, is KAGVTQTPRYLIKTRGQQVTLSCSPISGHRSVSWYQQTPGQGLQFLFEYFSETQRNKGNFPGRFSGRQFSNSRSEMNVSTLELGDSALYLCASSPSTAVNTEAFFGQGTRLTVV.

J is TRBJ2-5 and V is TRBV18; 8 nucleotides match TRBD2. Trimming removed 2 bases from V and 3 bases from J; junction bases left unmatched: 8. Germline V lookup: CDR1 KGHSH, CDR2 LQKENI. The CDR3 length is 16 residues. The CDR3 bases are TGTGCCAGCTCACCAAGAATAGCGGGGAATGAAGAGACCCAGTACTTC. This sequence encodes CASSPRIAGNEETQYF.

This clonotype was seen more than once but under ten times. The chain uses TRBV28 and TRBJ2-7; 10 nucleotides agree with TRBD2. The junction had 4 bases not matched to a gene; V was cut back by 2 bases and J by 3 bases. The V gene's germline CDR1 is MDHEN and CDR2 SYDVKM. This CDR3 spans 15 amino acids. For the CDR3, the DNA is TGTGCCAGCAGTTTACATGCTAGCGGGAGCTACGAGCAGTACTTC. Its translation: CASSLHASGSYEQYF.

This clonotype is labeled medium-sized. V is TRBV6-4 and J is TRBJ1-5; D possibly corresponds to TRBD1 (6 bases). Germline lookup yields CDR1 MRHNA and CDR2 SNTAGT. CDR3 length: 14 amino acids. V was trimmed by 4 bases and J by 5 bases, leaving 12 bases between them. The CDR3 nucleotides read TGTGCCAGCAGTGGACAGGTTCATTATCAGCCCCAGCATTTT. Protein sequence: CASSGQVHYQPQHF.

The V and J genes are TRBV20-1 and TRBJ2-7, with 9 bases fitting TRBD1. V dropped 6 bases and J dropped 3; count of bases not matched to a gene: 9. Germline CDR1 reads DFQATT; CDR2 reads SNEGSKA (reference sequence). The CDR3 extends over 14 amino acids. CDR3 region: CSAKTGGGFYEQYF. The CDR3 DNA sequence: TGCAGTGCCAAAACAGGGGGCGGATTCTACGAGCAGTACTTC.

By sample fraction, this clonotype is medium-sized. This rearrangement joins TRBV20-1 to TRBJ2-1, with D tentatively TRBD2 (5 bases). Trimming left V 7 bases short and J 10 bases short, with 20 bases between. Germline values: CDR1 DFQATT, CDR2 SNEGSKA (reference sequence). The CDR3 spans 13 residues. The chain's CDR3 is CSGRRYSRSEQFF. The DNA for the CDR3 is TGCAGTGGTAGGAGGTATAGCAGGTCCGAGCAGTTCTTC.

This clonotype was picked up a small number of times. This sequence joins TRBV20-1 and TRBJ1-6; no definite D call. This CDR3 spans 11 amino acids. V was pared by 0 bases and J by 9 bases, with 3 bases between. Germline CDR1 is DFQATT and CDR2 is SNEGSKA (reference sequence). The CDR3 region is CSARESSPLHF. For the CDR3, the DNA is TGCAGTGCTAGAGAGAGTTCACCCCTCCACTTT.

The rearrangement links TRBV2 to TRBJ2-5; 7 bases align to TRBD1. The germline V gene encodes CDR1 SNHLY and CDR2 FYNNEI. This CDR3 is built from 14 residues. The V and J ends lost 7 bases and 5 bases, in that order; junction bases with no gene match: 10. This CDR3 reads CASNRQGVGETQYF. The CDR3 DNA follows: TGTGCCAGCAACCGACAGGGAGTGGGGGAGACCCAGTACTTC.

The genes are TRBV6-5 and TRBJ1-2; the D gene is possibly TRBD1 (6 bases). Germline CDR1 and CDR2: MNHEY and SVGAGI. Trimming removed 0 bases at V and 5 bases at J, with 10 bases between. There are 14 residues in the CDR3. The CDR3 loop is CASSYSGGQYGYTF. CDR3 bases: TGTGCCAGCAGTTACTCGGGGGGCCAGTATGGCTACACCTTC.

V and J are TRBV15 and TRBJ2-1; 7 bases fit TRBD2. This CDR3 contains 16 residues. Germline-derived CDR1 and CDR2 are LNHNV and YYDKDF (reference sequence). Losses at the gene ends were 4 bases for V and 2 bases for J; bases not matched to a gene: 8. The CDR3 nucleotides are TGTGCCACCAGCAAAGGGCCGGCGGGAGCCTACAATGAGCAGTTCTTC. Residues: CATSKGPAGAYNEQFF. Based on the CDR3 plus reference TRBV15 and TRBJ2-1, the full variable domain is DAMVIQNPRYQVTQFGKPVTLSCSQTLNHNVMYWYQQKSSQAPKLLFHYYDKDFNNEADTPDNFQSRRPNTSFCFLDIRSPGLGDTAMYLCATSKGPAGAYNEQFFGPGTRLTVL.

The chain uses TRBV6-1 and TRBJ2-7, with 8 bases lining up with TRBD2. The CDR3 length is 19 residues. Looked up from germline, CDR1 is MNHNS and CDR2 is SASEGT. The V gene end was trimmed by 0 bases and the J gene end by 3 bases; junction bases not matched to a gene: 16. The CDR3 DNA reads as TGTGCCAGCAGTGAAGCCTATAAGGAGGGTAGGACTAGCCGCTACGAGCAGTACTTC. Amino acids: CASSEAYKEGRTSRYEQYF.

The chain combines TRBV20-1 with TRBJ2-7; 11 nucleotides line up with TRBD2. This CDR3 is 16 amino acids long. The trim removed 0 bases at V and 3 bases at J, leaving 7 bases unmatched. Germline V lookup: CDR1 DFQATT, CDR2 SNEGSKA (reference sequence). CDR3 amino acids: CSARDLLAGEFYEQYF. CDR3 nucleotides: TGCAGTGCTAGAGACTTACTAGCGGGAGAATTCTACGAGCAGTACTTC.

This chain uses TRBV19 with TRBJ1-5; no reliable D call. Deletions cut 8 bases from V and 5 bases from J, with 7 bases between. CDR1 and CDR2 from the germline V gene are LNHDA and SQIVND (reference sequence). This CDR3 region has 11 residues. The CDR3 region is CASGSDQPQHF. The CDR3 DNA is TGTGCCAGTGGCAGCGATCAGCCCCAGCATTTT. Together with reference TRBV19 and TRBJ1-5, the CDR3 gives the full variable domain: DGGITQSPKYLFRKEGQNVTLSCEQNLNHDAMYWYRQDPGQGLRLIYYSQIVNDFQKGDIAEGYSVSREKKESFPLTVTSAQKNPTAFYLCASGSDQPQHFGDGTRLSIL.

The genes are TRBV28 and TRBJ2-5, with a weak D call TRBD1 (5 bases). Germline V CDR1 and CDR2: MDHEN, SYDVKM. V was trimmed by 6 bases and J by 0 bases, leaving 11 bases between them. This CDR3 is 14 amino acids long. CDR3 residues: CASRIRGNQETQYF. CDR3 nucleotide sequence: TGTGCCAGCAGAATTAGGGGCAACCAAGAGACCCAGTACTTC. The full variable domain, its missing parts supplied by reference TRBV28 and TRBJ2-5, is DVKVTQSSRYLVKRTGEKVFLECVQDMDHENMFWYRQDPGLGLRLIYFSYDVKMKEKGDIPEGYSVSREKKERFSLILESASTNQTSMYLCASRIRGNQETQYFGPGTRLLVL.

The chain uses TRBV29-1 and TRBJ2-3, with TRBD1 matching 8 bases. V gave up 5 bases and J gave up 1 base; unmatched junction bases: 2. The CDR3 consists of 13 residues. Germline V gene lookup returns CDR1 SQVTM and CDR2 ANQGSEA. The CDR3 DNA reads TGCAGCGTTCCGGGACAGGGCACAGATACGCAGTATTTT. Translating gives CSVPGQGTDTQYF.

This clonotype has only a few counts. The chain couples TRBV5-4 to TRBJ2-5; D might be TRBD2 (6 bases). Germline CDR1 SGHNT, CDR2 YYREEE (reference sequence). CDR3 size: 15 residues. V lost 6 bases and J 5 bases, leaving 20 bases between the germline ends. The CDR3 DNA is TGTGCCAGCACCGAGAACGGGGGTAGTAAGGAGACCCAGTACTTC. This translates into CASTENGGSKETQYF.

This chain connects TRBV4-1 to TRBJ2-7; D perhaps matches TRBD1 (6 bases). This CDR3 has 15 amino acids. The germline gives CDR1 MGHRA, CDR2 YSYEKL. V was pared by 1 base and J by 4 bases, with 14 bases between. The CDR3 nucleotides are TGCGCCAGCAGCCAAGGTCCCGGGACAATATACGAGCAGTACTTC. Protein product: CASSQGPGTIYEQYF.

The CDR3 nucleotides are TGCAGTGCTAGAGTCGTGACGGCGAGCACAGATACGCAGTATTTT. It encodes CSARVVTASTDTQYF. The chain recombines TRBV20-1 with TRBJ2-3; D is ambiguous. Trimming removed 1 base at V and 0 bases at J, with 11 bases between. Germline lookup yields CDR1 DFQATT and CDR2 SNEGSKA (reference sequence). There are 15 residues in the CDR3.

Only a few counts were recorded for this clonotype. The chain is built from TRBV20-1 and TRBJ2-3; D may be TRBD1 (5 bases). This CDR3 has 11 amino acids. Germline values: CDR1 DFQATT, CDR2 SNEGSKA (reference sequence). V lost 3 bases and J 11 bases, leaving 12 bases between the germline ends. The CDR3 reads CSARRQYGQYF. The CDR3 DNA is TGCAGTGCTAGGAGACAGTATGGGCAGTATTTT.

This clonotype was seen more than once but under ten times. The chain carries TRBV28 and TRBJ1-5; D possibly corresponds to TRBD1 (6 bases). Germline CDR1 MDHEN, CDR2 SYDVKM. The length of the CDR3 is 15 residues. Trimming stripped 3 bases from V and 0 bases from J, with 9 bases between. The CDR3 region has the DNA TGTGCCAGCAGTTTGTCAGGGGTTAGCAATCAGCCCCAGCATTTT. It translates to CASSLSGVSNQPQHF.

The chain is built from TRBV12-3 or TRBV12-4 and TRBJ2-5, with 7 bases lining up with TRBD1. V lost 6 bases, J lost 7 bases, and 2 bases stayed unmatched. The CDR3 covers 11 residues. The DNA of the CDR3 is TGTGCCAGCAGCACAGGGGTGACCCAGTACTTC. It codes for CASSTGVTQYF.

The rearrangement uses TRBV24-1 and TRBJ2-1, with D possibly being TRBD1 or TRBD2 (7 bases each). In germline, CDR1 is KGHDR, CDR2 SFDVKD. The CDR3 has 16 amino acids. V dropped 5 bases and J dropped 0 bases, with 13 bases sitting between them. In DNA, the CDR3 is TGTGCCACCAGTGGCTTCAGGGGGGGCTCCTACAATGAGCAGTTCTTC. Protein: CATSGFRGGSYNEQFF.

This clonotype was counted between two and nine times. The V and J genes are TRBV5-1 and TRBJ1-2; 9 bases map to TRBD1. Germline V CDR1 and CDR2: SGHRS, YFSETQ. This CDR3 is built from 15 residues. Unmatched junction bases numbered 9, after V lost 3 bases and J lost 6 bases. The CDR3 loop reads CASSWGDRDIDGYTF. The CDR3 DNA reads as TGCGCCAGCAGCTGGGGGGACAGGGATATAGATGGCTACACCTTC.